A selection of T cell receptor beta chains follows, all from one sample in a study of blood T cell repertoires in COVID-19. The data were produced by immunoSEQ multiplex PCR, yet TCRdb's version contains in-frame clones alone and is incomplete. The repertoire holds tens of thousands of clones, approximately 90% seen once, with 4.8% in the top ten. Sequenced input: peripheral blood. These receptors all stem from a human donor in a cohort sampled during active COVID-19. Each CDR3 is given with its conserved first and last residue. Fields, in order: J gene, D gene, V gene, clone size, CDR3 DNA, CDR3 protein. The D gene is left open where the match is weak. Clone sizes are given selectively: once, few, many, or a class where the clone is expanded.

J gene: TRBJ2-2; D gene: TRBD2; V gene: TRBV7-3; clone size: few; CDR3 DNA: TGTGCCAGCAGCCATCCGGGGAGCGGGAGGGCCGGGGAGCTGTTTTTT; CDR3 protein: CASSHPGSGRAGELFF
J gene: TRBJ2-7; D gene: TRBD2; V gene: TRBV7-9; clone size: .; CDR3 DNA: TGTGCCAGCAGCTTAGTTCTTCTAGCGGGATCGGTCGAGCAGTACTTC; CDR3 protein: CASSLVLLAGSVEQYF
J gene: TRBJ1-2; D gene: .; V gene: TRBV6-6; clone size: .; CDR3 DNA: TGTGCCAGCCTAACCGTTGAGGGAGAGACTAACTATGGCTACACCTTC; CDR3 protein: CASLTVEGETNYGYTF
J gene: TRBJ2-2; D gene: .; V gene: TRBV19; clone size: .; CDR3 DNA: TGTGCCAGTAGTGTAAACAGGGCCAAAACCGGGGAGCTGTTTTTT; CDR3 protein: CASSVNRAKTGELFF
J gene: TRBJ1-1; D gene: .; V gene: TRBV3-1/TRBV3-2; clone size: .; CDR3 DNA: TGTGCCAGCAGCCGTACGAACGGGAGAGCTTTCTTT; CDR3 protein: CASSRTNGRAFF
J gene: TRBJ2-2; D gene: TRBD2; V gene: TRBV3-1/TRBV3-2; clone size: .; CDR3 DNA: TGTGCCAGCAGCCAAGACTTGACTAGCGGGAGGGATAAGGCCGGGGAGCTGTTTTTT; CDR3 protein: CASSQDLTSGRDKAGELFF
J gene: TRBJ2-3; D gene: .; V gene: TRBV29-1; clone size: .; CDR3 DNA: TGCAGCGTTGGACCTAGGTATTCTAGCACAGATACGCAGTATTTT; CDR3 protein: CSVGPRYSSTDTQYF
J gene: TRBJ1-4; D gene: .; V gene: TRBV28; clone size: .; CDR3 DNA: TGTGCCAGCAGTCCTAGGAACTTCCGGGAAAAACTGTTTTTT; CDR3 protein: CASSPRNFREKLFF
J gene: TRBJ1-2; D gene: TRBD1; V gene: TRBV28; clone size: .; CDR3 DNA: TGTGCCAGCAGTCTGGGACAGGGGCAACCTCCCGATGGCTACACCTTC; CDR3 protein: CASSLGQGQPPDGYTF
J gene: TRBJ2-7; D gene: .; V gene: TRBV14; clone size: .; CDR3 DNA: TGTGCCAGCAGCCAACCAGGGCCCTACGAGCAGTACTTC; CDR3 protein: CASSQPGPYEQYF
J gene: TRBJ2-2; D gene: .; V gene: TRBV30; clone size: .; CDR3 DNA: TGTGCCTGGAACCCCGGGACTTCAGCCGGGGAGCTGTTTTTT; CDR3 protein: CAWNPGTSAGELFF
J gene: TRBJ1-1; D gene: TRBD1; V gene: TRBV20-1; clone size: .; CDR3 DNA: TGCAGTGCTAGTCTCTCAACAGGGGGGAACCTTGAAGCTTTCTTT; CDR3 protein: CSASLSTGGNLEAFF
J gene: TRBJ2-3; D gene: TRBD2; V gene: TRBV25-1; clone size: .; CDR3 DNA: TGTGCCAGCAGTGAATATAAAGCGGGATATAGCACAGATACGCAGTATTTT; CDR3 protein: CASSEYKAGYSTDTQYF
J gene: TRBJ2-5; D gene: .; V gene: TRBV29-1; clone size: few; CDR3 DNA: TGCAGCGTGCGACCGGGTCTGCAAGAGACCCAGTACTTC; CDR3 protein: CSVRPGLQETQYF
J gene: TRBJ2-1; D gene: .; V gene: TRBV5-1; clone size: .; CDR3 DNA: TGCGCCAGCAGCTTTTTGGACAGCTCCTACAATGAGCAGTTCTTC; CDR3 protein: CASSFLDSSYNEQFF
J gene: TRBJ2-1; D gene: TRBD2; V gene: TRBV19; clone size: .; CDR3 DNA: TGTGCCAGTAGTATTGTGGGAGGGAGCCACAATGAGCAGTTCTTC; CDR3 protein: CASSIVGGSHNEQFF
J gene: TRBJ2-6; D gene: TRBD2; V gene: TRBV5-6; clone size: once; CDR3 DNA: TGTGCCAGCACCCGCCGTTGGCTAGCGGGAGCTTCTGGGGCCAACGTCCTGACTTTC; CDR3 protein: CASTRRWLAGASGANVLTF
J gene: TRBJ1-5; D gene: .; V gene: TRBV5-1; clone size: .; CDR3 DNA: TGCGCCAGCAGCCCTCAGACAGGTCATCAGCCCCAGCATTTT; CDR3 protein: CASSPQTGHQPQHF
J gene: TRBJ2-3; D gene: .; V gene: TRBV6-1; clone size: .; CDR3 DNA: TGTGCCAGCAGTGAGAGCTCAGGGGAAGATACGCAGTATTTT; CDR3 protein: CASSESSGEDTQYF
J gene: TRBJ2-1; D gene: TRBD2; V gene: TRBV7-3; clone size: .; CDR3 DNA: TGTGCCAGCAGCTTAGCCCCTCGCGGGAGTAGCTACAATGAGCAGTTCTTC; CDR3 protein: CASSLAPRGSSYNEQFF
J gene: TRBJ2-1; D gene: .; V gene: TRBV9; clone size: .; CDR3 DNA: TGTGCCAGCAGCGTAGATCTTCGAGCGGGCGGTAGCTCCTACAATGAGCAGTTCTTC; CDR3 protein: CASSVDLRAGGSSYNEQFF
J gene: TRBJ1-2; D gene: TRBD1; V gene: TRBV6-5; clone size: .; CDR3 DNA: TGTGCCATCTTCGGGACAGGGGGCTTCTATGGCTACACCTTC; CDR3 protein: CAIFGTGGFYGYTF
J gene: TRBJ1-5; D gene: .; V gene: TRBV27; clone size: .; CDR3 DNA: TGTGCCAGCAGTGTCGGACGGAGGGGTAGCAATCAGCCCCAGCATTTT; CDR3 protein: CASSVGRRGSNQPQHF
J gene: TRBJ2-7; D gene: .; V gene: TRBV2; clone size: .; CDR3 DNA: TGTGCCAGCAGTGAAGGCGGGATAATTTCCTACGAGCAGTACTTC; CDR3 protein: CASSEGGIISYEQYF
J gene: TRBJ1-5; D gene: .; V gene: TRBV6-1; clone size: .; CDR3 DNA: TGTGCCAGCAGTGATTTAAAAGGTTCTAGCAGATATAGCAATCAGCCCCAGCATTTT; CDR3 protein: CASSDLKGSSRYSNQPQHF
J gene: TRBJ1-3; D gene: .; V gene: TRBV6-1; clone size: .; CDR3 DNA: TGTGCCAGCAGTGACAGCGTTACGGCTGGAAACACCATATATTTT; CDR3 protein: CASSDSVTAGNTIYF
J gene: TRBJ1-3; D gene: TRBD1; V gene: TRBV7-6; clone size: .; CDR3 DNA: TGTGCCAGCAGCTTCCGACAGGGGGCGCAGAACACCATATATTTT; CDR3 protein: CASSFRQGAQNTIYF
J gene: TRBJ2-7; D gene: .; V gene: TRBV24-1; clone size: .; CDR3 DNA: TGTGCCACCAGTGATTCTTCAAGTGGTAGGGAGGCTGAGTACTTC; CDR3 protein: CATSDSSSGREAEYF
J gene: TRBJ2-1; D gene: TRBD2; V gene: TRBV27; clone size: .; CDR3 DNA: TGTGCCAGCAGCCGACTAGCGGTCCCCAATGAGCAGTTCTTC; CDR3 protein: CASSRLAVPNEQFF
J gene: TRBJ1-6; D gene: .; V gene: TRBV19; clone size: .; CDR3 DNA: TGTGCCAGTTCCGGGTATAATTCACCCCTCCACTTT; CDR3 protein: CASSGYNSPLHF
J gene: TRBJ2-7; D gene: TRBD2; V gene: TRBV29-1; clone size: .; CDR3 DNA: TGCAGCGTACCGGGGGGGGGCTACGAGCAGTACTTC; CDR3 protein: CSVPGGGYEQYF
J gene: TRBJ2-1; D gene: .; V gene: TRBV4-1; clone size: .; CDR3 DNA: TGCGCCAGCAGACCGACAGGAACCCCCTACAATGAGCAGTTCTTC; CDR3 protein: CASRPTGTPYNEQFF
J gene: TRBJ1-5; D gene: .; V gene: TRBV12-3/TRBV12-4; clone size: .; CDR3 DNA: TGTGCCAGCAGTTTGACAGGCACTCAGCCCCAGCATTTT; CDR3 protein: CASSLTGTQPQHF
J gene: TRBJ2-1; D gene: .; V gene: TRBV25-1; clone size: .; CDR3 DNA: TGTGCCAGCAGTGAGGGGGGATCCTACAATGAGCAGTTCTTC; CDR3 protein: CASSEGGSYNEQFF
J gene: TRBJ1-3; D gene: TRBD1; V gene: TRBV5-8; clone size: .; CDR3 DNA: TGTGCCAGCAGCTTGGCCTGGGGCAGGGGGGACTCTGGAAACACCATATATTTT; CDR3 protein: CASSLAWGRGDSGNTIYF
J gene: TRBJ1-6; D gene: .; V gene: TRBV5-4; clone size: .; CDR3 DNA: TGTGCCAGCAGCCACCCCCCTCTTCAGGGGAACGGTTCACCCCTCCACTTT; CDR3 protein: CASSHPPLQGNGSPLHF
J gene: TRBJ2-1; D gene: TRBD2; V gene: TRBV30; clone size: .; CDR3 DNA: TGTGCCTGGAGTCCTACCACTAGCGGGAGCAGGAGTGAGCAGTTCTTC; CDR3 protein: CAWSPTTSGSRSEQFF
J gene: TRBJ1-1; D gene: .; V gene: TRBV12-3/TRBV12-4; clone size: .; CDR3 DNA: TGTGCCAGCAGGGCAGGGAGGTACACTGAAGCTTTCTTT; CDR3 protein: CASRAGRYTEAFF
J gene: TRBJ1-1; D gene: .; V gene: TRBV9; clone size: .; CDR3 DNA: TGTGCCAGCAGCGGCCAGGTCACTGAAGCTTTCTTT; CDR3 protein: CASSGQVTEAFF
J gene: TRBJ2-5; D gene: .; V gene: TRBV2; clone size: .; CDR3 DNA: TGTGCCAGCGGCGGAGAGACCCAGTACTTC; CDR3 protein: CASGGETQYF
J gene: TRBJ2-1; D gene: TRBD2; V gene: TRBV4-1; clone size: .; CDR3 DNA: TGCGCCAGCAGCGAGAGAGTACTAGCGGGGGCGGCCTACAATGAGCAGTTCTTC; CDR3 protein: CASSERVLAGAAYNEQFF
J gene: TRBJ2-1; D gene: .; V gene: TRBV27; clone size: .; CDR3 DNA: TGTGCCAGCAGTTTGTCCCGACTAGTTTCCAATGAGCAGTTCTTC; CDR3 protein: CASSLSRLVSNEQFF